The 15 T cell receptor beta chains in this list originate from one sample, sequenced in a study of T cells in tumors after PD-1 blockade. Repertoires were generated with immunoSEQ multiplex PCR, while TCRdb's copy carries only in-frame clones and drops some. The table has tens of thousands of clones, approximately 79% seen once. The input for sequencing was PBMCs, taken after anti-PD-1 treatment. These receptors were obtained from a human donor with basal cell carcinoma.

The V call is TRBV7-9, the J call TRBJ2-7; the D is unclear. V gave up 5 bases and J gave up 3 bases, with 11 bases separating them. The CDR3 loop spans 13 amino acids. Germline-derived CDR1 and CDR2 are SEHNR and FQNEAQ (reference sequence). The chain's CDR3 is CASSPSSLYEQYF. The CDR3 nucleotides are TGTGCCAGCAGCCCATCCTCCCTCTACGAGCAGTACTTC.

The rearrangement joins TRBV5-5 to TRBJ1-2; a possible D gene is TRBD1 (5 bases). This CDR3 contains 17 residues. Germline V gene sequence: CDR1 SGHKS, CDR2 YYEKEE (reference sequence). The ends were cut back, 0 bases at V and 3 bases at J, with 18 bases in the middle. CDR3 amino acids: CASSLAVAGRGDYGYTF. The CDR3 nucleotides are TGTGCCAGCAGCTTGGCCGTTGCGGGGCGGGGGGACTATGGCTACACCTTC. The variable domain in full, with the rest retrieved from reference TRBV5-5 and TRBJ1-2, is DAGVTQSPTHLIKTRGQQVTLRCSPISGHKSVSWYQQVLGQGPQFIFQYYEKEERGRGNFPDRFSARQFPNYSSELNVNALLLGDSALYLCASSLAVAGRGDYGYTFGSGTRLTVV.

The chain joins TRBV14 to TRBJ2-7; the D gene is possibly TRBD1 (5 bases). The CDR3 sequence is 14 residues long. V was shortened by 4 bases and J by 0 bases, with 10 bases between the two germline ends. CDR1 and CDR2 (germline): SGHDN, FVKESK. The CDR3: CASSRGGLSYEQYF. The CDR3 DNA is TGTGCCAGCAGCCGGGGCGGTCTCTCCTACGAGCAGTACTTC.

CDR3 protein: CASSQDGGDYQPQHF. The CDR3 nucleotides read TGCGCCAGCAGCCAAGATGGCGGAGACTATCAGCCCCAGCATTTT. The V call is TRBV4-1, the J call TRBJ1-5; D not certain. The ends were cut back, 0 bases at V and 5 bases at J, with 11 bases in the middle. The CDR3 has 15 residues. The germline CDR1 and CDR2 sequences are MGHRA and YSYEKL.

The chain carries TRBV7-2 and TRBJ2-3; 8 positions match TRBD1. CDR3 length equals 15 residues. Germline V gene sequence: CDR1 SGHTA, CDR2 FQGNSA. With 5 bases clipped from V and 2 bases from J, the junction kept 6 bases outside the gene matches. Written as DNA, the CDR3 is TGTGCCAGCAGCCCCCGACAGGGGAACACAGATACGCAGTATTTT. This sequence encodes CASSPRQGNTDTQYF.

This chain links TRBV5-6 with TRBJ1-1; D is perhaps TRBD1 (5 bases). V gave up 0 bases and J gave up 4 bases, with 13 bases separating them. Germline CDR1 reads SGHDT; CDR2 reads YYEEEE. The CDR3 is made up of 15 amino acids. This CDR3 reads CASSLGTGQSTEAFF. The CDR3, as DNA: TGTGCCAGCAGCTTGGGTACGGGGCAGTCCACTGAAGCTTTCTTT.

This chain connects TRBV10-2 to TRBJ1-1; TRBD1 aligns across 7 bases. Germline CDR1 is WSHSY and CDR2 is SAAADI. V gave up 2 bases and J gave up 4 bases; unmatched junction bases: 4. This CDR3 has 14 amino acids. CDR3 nucleotide sequence: TGCGCCAGCAGTGAGAGGGGGCGTAGCACTGAAGCTTTCTTT. Amino acids: CASSERGRSTEAFF.

V is TRBV27 and J is TRBJ1-2, with 7 positions matching TRBD1. The germline CDR1 and CDR2 sequences are MNHEY and SMNVEV (reference sequence). There are 15 residues in the CDR3. Trimming took 2 bases from V and 2 from J; bases not matched to a gene: 5. This CDR3 is CASSLRGQPNYGYTF. CDR3 bases: TGTGCCAGCAGTTTAAGGGGACAGCCAAACTATGGCTACACCTTC.

The V and J genes are TRBV24-1 and TRBJ1-5; no firm D call. Deletions cut 9 bases from V and 12 bases from J, with 11 bases between. The germline CDR1 and CDR2 sequences are KGHDR and SFDVKD. The CDR3 has 10 amino acids. The CDR3 DNA is TGTGCCACCCCCCCCCTGGGCCAGCATTTT. Protein product: CATPPLGQHF.

This rearrangement joins TRBV10-2 to TRBJ1-1, with D unresolved. The length of the CDR3 is 14 residues. V lost 6 bases and J 1 base, leaving 12 bases between the germline ends. The V gene's germline CDR1 is WSHSY and CDR2 SAAADI. The CDR3 coding sequence is TGCGCCAGCAGCACGAAGGAAGGGAACACTGAAGCTTTCTTT. Protein product: CASSTKEGNTEAFF.

This chain connects TRBV5-6 to TRBJ1-2; 8 bases line up with TRBD1. With 5 bases clipped from V and 4 bases from J, the junction kept 4 bases outside the gene matches. The germline gives CDR1 SGHDT, CDR2 YYEEEE. The CDR3 spans 13 residues. DNA for the CDR3: TGTGCCAGCAGAACGACAGGGGTCTATGGCTACACCTTC. It specifies CASRTTGVYGYTF.

The rearrangement links TRBV5-4 to TRBJ1-1, with D unclear. This CDR3 contains 15 residues. V lost 2 bases, J lost 1 base, and 12 bases lay in between. Germline V gene data show CDR1 as SGHNT and CDR2 as YYREEE (reference sequence). The CDR3 loop reads CASSFSIGQNTEAFF. CDR3 nucleotides: TGTGCCAGCAGCTTTTCGATCGGCCAGAACACTGAAGCTTTCTTT.

This CDR3 reads CASSERAGGPRQYF. The DNA for the CDR3 is TGTGCCAGCAGTGAACGTGCGGGGGGGCCACGGCAGTACTTC. The chain uses TRBV2 and TRBJ2-7, with 9 bases identical to TRBD2. There are 14 residues in the CDR3. From germline, CDR1 is SNHLY and CDR2 FYNNEI. J lost 9 bases, V lost 2 bases, and 8 bases had no gene match.

The gene calls are TRBV19 and TRBJ2-2; perhaps TRBD1 as D (5 bases). Trimming shortened V by 8 bases and J by 7 bases, and 11 bases separated the two germline ends. Germline V CDR1 and CDR2: LNHDA, SQIVND (reference sequence). The CDR3 contains 12 residues. CDR3 sequence reads: CASAGIFGELFF. The CDR3 DNA sequence: TGTGCCAGTGCAGGGATATTCGGGGAGCTGTTTTTT.

This chain joins TRBV18 and TRBJ1-3, with unresolved D. This CDR3 has 15 amino acids. The germline CDR1 and CDR2 sequences are KGHSH and LQKENI. The V gene lost 4 bases and the J gene lost 0 bases, with 10 bases spanning the gap. The CDR3 region is CASSLGESSGNTIYF. The CDR3 DNA is TGTGCCAGCTCACTTGGGGAGAGCTCTGGAAACACCATATATTTT.